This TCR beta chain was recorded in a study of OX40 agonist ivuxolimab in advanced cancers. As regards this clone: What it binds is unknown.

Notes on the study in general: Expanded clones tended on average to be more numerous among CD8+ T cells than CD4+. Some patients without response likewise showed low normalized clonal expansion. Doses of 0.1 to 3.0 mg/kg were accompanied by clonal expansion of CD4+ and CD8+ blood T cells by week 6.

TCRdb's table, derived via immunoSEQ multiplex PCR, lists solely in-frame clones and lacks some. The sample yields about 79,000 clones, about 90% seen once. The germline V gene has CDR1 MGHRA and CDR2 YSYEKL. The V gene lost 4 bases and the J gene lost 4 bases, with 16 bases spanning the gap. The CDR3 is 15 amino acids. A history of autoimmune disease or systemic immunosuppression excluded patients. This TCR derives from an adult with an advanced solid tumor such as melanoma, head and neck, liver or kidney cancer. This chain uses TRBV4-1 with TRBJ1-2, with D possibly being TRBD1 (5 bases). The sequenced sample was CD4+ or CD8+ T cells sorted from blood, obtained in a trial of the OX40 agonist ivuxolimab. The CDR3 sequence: CASSPRDEIPYGYTF. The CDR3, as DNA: TGCGCCAGCAGCCCTCGGGACGAAATTCCCTATGGCTACACCTTC.